This T cell receptor beta chain emerged from a study of cytomegalovirus exposure and HLA in healthy donors. About the study: Clustering assigned over 70% of the approximately 400 genotyped donors to the Caucasian-associated ancestry cluster. Study observations and caveats: CMV serostatus was the sole immune exposure data available. TCR beta chains numbering 164 were designated cytomegalovirus-associated.

Germline assignment: CDR1 SGHRS and CDR2 YFSETQ. There are 14 residues in the CDR3. The ends lost 4 bases at V and 5 bases at J; junction bases unmatched: 5. With regard to this clone: Its specificity is unknown.

Primers: 60 Vbeta forward and 13 Jbeta reverse. Sequencing was performed with immunoSEQ multiplex PCR; in TCRdb, only in-frame clones are kept and a portion is missing. The table lists around 200,000 clones, around 86% of them singletons, with less than 3% in the top ten. Sequencing was performed on PBMCs. The chain couples TRBV5-1 to TRBJ2-5, with 10 bases identical to TRBD1. The sequence was obtained from a middle-aged woman in good health and CMV-seronegative. CDR3 in amino acids: CASSRGQGWETQYF. The CDR3 DNA sequence: TGCGCCAGCAGCCGGGGACAGGGGTGGGAGACCCAGTACTTC. The full variable domain, completed using reference TRBV5-1 and TRBJ2-5, is KAGVTQTPRYLIKTRGQQVTLSCSPISGHRSVSWYQQTPGQGLQFLFEYFSETQRNKGNFPGRFSGRQFSNSRSEMNVSTLELGDSALYLCASSRGQGWETQYFGPGTRLLVL.